This TCR beta chain was profiled in a study of blood T cell repertoires in COVID-19. Background on the study: Samples taken during acute and convalescent COVID-19 were collected in the United States, Italy and Spain. The cDNA or gDNA used as material had been derived from T cells, B-cell-depleted T cells, or PBMCs.

As concerns this clone: The DNA is left out, because the CDR3 cannot be placed on it with certainty; the CDR3 is given as TCRdb lists it.

The CDR3 has 17 amino acids, counting both end residues. The table came from immunoSEQ multiplex PCR; TCRdb's copy has only in-frame clones and leaves some out. The profile shows approximately 100,000 clones, approximately 90% of them singletons. The source of this sequence is a man in his forties or fifties with acute or convalescent COVID-19. The genes are TRBV21-1 and TRBJ2-7; the tabulated D call, TRBD1, remains unverified against the DNA. TRBV21-1 is marked as a pseudogene. Material: peripheral blood. The CDR3 is CASSKGVGQGAIYEQYF.